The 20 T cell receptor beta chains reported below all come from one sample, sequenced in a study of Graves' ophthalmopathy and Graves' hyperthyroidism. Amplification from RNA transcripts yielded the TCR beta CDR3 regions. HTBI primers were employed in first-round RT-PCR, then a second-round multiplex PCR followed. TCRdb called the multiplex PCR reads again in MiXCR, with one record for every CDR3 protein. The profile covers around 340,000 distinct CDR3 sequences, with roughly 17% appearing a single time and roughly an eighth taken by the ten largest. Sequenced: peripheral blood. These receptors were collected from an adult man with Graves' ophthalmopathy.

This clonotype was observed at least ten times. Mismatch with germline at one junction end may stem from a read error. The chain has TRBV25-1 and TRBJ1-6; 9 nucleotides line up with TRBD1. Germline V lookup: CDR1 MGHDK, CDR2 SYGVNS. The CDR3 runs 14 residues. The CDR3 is CAGSEDRGWSPLHF. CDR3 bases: TGTGCCGGCAGTGAGGACAGGGGTTGGTCACCCCTCCACTTT.

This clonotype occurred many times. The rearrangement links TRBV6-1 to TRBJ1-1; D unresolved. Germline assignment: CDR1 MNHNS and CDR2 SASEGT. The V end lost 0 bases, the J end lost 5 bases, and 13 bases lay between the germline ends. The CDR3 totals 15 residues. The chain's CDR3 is CASSEAPSRVTEAFF. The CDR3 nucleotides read TGTGCCAGCAGTGAAGCGCCGTCAAGAGTGACTGAAGCTTTCTTT.

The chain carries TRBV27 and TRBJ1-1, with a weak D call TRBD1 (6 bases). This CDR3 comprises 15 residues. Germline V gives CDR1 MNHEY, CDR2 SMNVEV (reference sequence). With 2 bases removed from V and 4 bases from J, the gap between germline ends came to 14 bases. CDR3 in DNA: TGTGCCAGCAGTTTAACAGGGCGGGAGGGCACTGAAGCTTTCTTT. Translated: CASSLTGREGTEAFF.

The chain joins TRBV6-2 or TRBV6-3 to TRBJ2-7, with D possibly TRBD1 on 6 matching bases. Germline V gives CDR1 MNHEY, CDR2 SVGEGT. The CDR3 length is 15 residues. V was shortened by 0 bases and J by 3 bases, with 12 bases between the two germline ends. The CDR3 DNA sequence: TGTGCCAGCAGTTACTCCCTAGGACAGTACTACGAGCAGTACTTC. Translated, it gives CASSYSLGQYYEQYF.

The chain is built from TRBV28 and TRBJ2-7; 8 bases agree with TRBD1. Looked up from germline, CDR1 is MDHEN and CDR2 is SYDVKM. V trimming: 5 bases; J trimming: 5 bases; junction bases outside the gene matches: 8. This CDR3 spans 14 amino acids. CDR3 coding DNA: TGTGCCAGCAGTCCCGAGACAGGGGTAGACGAGCAGTACTTC. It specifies CASSPETGVDEQYF.

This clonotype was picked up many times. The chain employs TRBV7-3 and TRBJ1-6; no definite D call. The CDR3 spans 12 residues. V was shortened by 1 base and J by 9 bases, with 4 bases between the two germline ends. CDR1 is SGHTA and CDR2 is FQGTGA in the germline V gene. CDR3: CASSLNGSPLHF. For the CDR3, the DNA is TGTGCCAGCAGCTTAAACGGTTCACCCCTCCACTTT.

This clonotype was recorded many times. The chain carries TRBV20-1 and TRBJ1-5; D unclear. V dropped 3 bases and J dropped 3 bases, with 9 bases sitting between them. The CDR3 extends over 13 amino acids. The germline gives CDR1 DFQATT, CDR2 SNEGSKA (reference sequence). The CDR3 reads CSASGGPNQPQHF. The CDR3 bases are TGCAGTGCTAGTGGCGGCCCCAATCAGCCCCAGCATTTT.

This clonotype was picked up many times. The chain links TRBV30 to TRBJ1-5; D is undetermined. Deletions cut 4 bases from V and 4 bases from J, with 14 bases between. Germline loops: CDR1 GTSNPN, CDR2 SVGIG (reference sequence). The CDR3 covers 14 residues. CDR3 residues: CAWTGPNLNQPQHF. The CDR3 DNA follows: TGTGCCTGGACAGGCCCTAACCTGAATCAGCCCCAGCATTTT.

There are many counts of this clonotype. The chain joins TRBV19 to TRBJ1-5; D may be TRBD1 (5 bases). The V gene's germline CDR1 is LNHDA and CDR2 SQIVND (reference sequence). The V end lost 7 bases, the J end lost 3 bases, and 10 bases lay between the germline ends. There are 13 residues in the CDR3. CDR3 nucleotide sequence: TGTGCCAGTACCACGGACATCAATCAGCCCCAGCATTTT. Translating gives CASTTDINQPQHF.

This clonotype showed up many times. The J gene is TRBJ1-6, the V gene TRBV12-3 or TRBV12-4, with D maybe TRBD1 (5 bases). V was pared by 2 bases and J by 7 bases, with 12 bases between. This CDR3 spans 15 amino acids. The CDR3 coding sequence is TGTGCCAGCAGTTTACTGGGGGGACCGAATTCACCCCTCCACTTT. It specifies CASSLLGGPNSPLHF.

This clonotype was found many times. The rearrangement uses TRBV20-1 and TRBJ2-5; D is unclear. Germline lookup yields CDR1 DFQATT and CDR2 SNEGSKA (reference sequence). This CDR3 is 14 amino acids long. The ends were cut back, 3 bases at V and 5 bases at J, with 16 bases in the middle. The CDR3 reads CSASNVPIGETQYF. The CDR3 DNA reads TGCAGTGCTAGCAATGTACCGATTGGGGAGACCCAGTACTTC.

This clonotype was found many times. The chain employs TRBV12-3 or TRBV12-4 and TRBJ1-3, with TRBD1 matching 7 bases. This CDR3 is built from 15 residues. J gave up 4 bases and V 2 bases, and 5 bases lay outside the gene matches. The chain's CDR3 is CASSLRGTAGNTIYF. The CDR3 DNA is TGTGCCAGCAGTTTAAGGGGGACAGCCGGAAACACCATATATTTT.

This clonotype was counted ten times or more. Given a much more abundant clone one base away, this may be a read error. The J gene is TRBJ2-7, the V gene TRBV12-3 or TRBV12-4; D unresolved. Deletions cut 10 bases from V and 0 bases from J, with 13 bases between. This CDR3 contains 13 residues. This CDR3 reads CATQSAHSYEQYF. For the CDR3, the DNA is TGTGCCACTCAATCGGCGCACTCCTACGAGCAGTACTTC.

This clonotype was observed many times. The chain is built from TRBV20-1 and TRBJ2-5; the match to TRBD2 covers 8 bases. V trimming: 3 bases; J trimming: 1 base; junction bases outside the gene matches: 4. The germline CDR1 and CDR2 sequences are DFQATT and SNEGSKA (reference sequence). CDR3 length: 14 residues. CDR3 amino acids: CSASTAGGQETQYF. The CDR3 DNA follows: TGCAGTGCTAGCACGGCGGGGGGCCAAGAGACCCAGTACTTC.

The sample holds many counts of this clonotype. For the CDR3, the DNA is TGTGCCAGCGCGCGGGAGATTCAAGAGACCCAGTACTTC. Protein product: CASAREIQETQYF. The chain links TRBV2 to TRBJ2-5; 7 positions agree with TRBD2. This CDR3 contains 13 residues. Germline V CDR1 and CDR2: SNHLY, FYNNEI. J gave up 2 bases and V 8 bases, and 5 bases lay outside the gene matches. Full variable domain (rest looked up from reference TRBV2 and TRBJ2-5): EPEVTQTPSHQVTQMGQEVILRCVPISNHLYFYWYRQILGQKVEFLVSFYNNEISEKSEIFDDQFSVERPDGSNFTLKIRSTKLEDSAMYFCASAREIQETQYFGPGTRLLVL.

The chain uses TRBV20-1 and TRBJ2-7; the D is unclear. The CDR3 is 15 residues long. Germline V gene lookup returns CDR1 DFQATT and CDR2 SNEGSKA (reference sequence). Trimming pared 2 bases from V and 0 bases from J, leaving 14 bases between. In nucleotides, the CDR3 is TGCAGTGCTAGATTGGGGATGCGGAGCTCCTACGAGCAGTACTTC. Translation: CSARLGMRSSYEQYF.

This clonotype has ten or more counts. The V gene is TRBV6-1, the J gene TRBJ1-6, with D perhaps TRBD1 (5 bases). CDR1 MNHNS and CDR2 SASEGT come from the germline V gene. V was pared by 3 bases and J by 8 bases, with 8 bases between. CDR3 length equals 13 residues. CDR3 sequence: CASSDRQHSPLHF. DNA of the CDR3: TGTGCCAGCAGTGACAGACAGCATTCACCCCTCCACTTT.

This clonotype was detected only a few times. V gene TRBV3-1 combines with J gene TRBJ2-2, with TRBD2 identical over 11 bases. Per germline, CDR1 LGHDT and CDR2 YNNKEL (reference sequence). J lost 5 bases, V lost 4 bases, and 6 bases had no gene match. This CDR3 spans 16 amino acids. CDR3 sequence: CASSRLAGGYTGELFF. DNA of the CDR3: TGTGCCAGCAGCCGGCTAGCGGGAGGTTATACCGGGGAGCTGTTTTTT.

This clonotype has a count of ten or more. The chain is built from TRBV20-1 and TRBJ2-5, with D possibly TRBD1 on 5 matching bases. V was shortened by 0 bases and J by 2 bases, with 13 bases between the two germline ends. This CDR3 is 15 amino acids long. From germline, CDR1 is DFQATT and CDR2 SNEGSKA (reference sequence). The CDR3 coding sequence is TGCAGTGCTAGAGATTCAGGGCCAGAGCAAGAGACCCAGTACTTC. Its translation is CSARDSGPEQETQYF.

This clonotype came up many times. The CDR3 here is CASRLDRTRGEQYF. In DNA, the CDR3 is TGTGCCAGCAGACTAGACAGGACCAGGGGGGAGCAGTACTTC. V usage is TRBV7-8 and J usage is TRBJ2-7; the match to TRBD1 covers 7 bases. The CDR3 covers 14 residues. CDR1 and CDR2 (germline): SGHVS, FQNEAQ. The V segment lost 6 bases and the J segment 7 bases; nucleotides outside the gene matches: 12.